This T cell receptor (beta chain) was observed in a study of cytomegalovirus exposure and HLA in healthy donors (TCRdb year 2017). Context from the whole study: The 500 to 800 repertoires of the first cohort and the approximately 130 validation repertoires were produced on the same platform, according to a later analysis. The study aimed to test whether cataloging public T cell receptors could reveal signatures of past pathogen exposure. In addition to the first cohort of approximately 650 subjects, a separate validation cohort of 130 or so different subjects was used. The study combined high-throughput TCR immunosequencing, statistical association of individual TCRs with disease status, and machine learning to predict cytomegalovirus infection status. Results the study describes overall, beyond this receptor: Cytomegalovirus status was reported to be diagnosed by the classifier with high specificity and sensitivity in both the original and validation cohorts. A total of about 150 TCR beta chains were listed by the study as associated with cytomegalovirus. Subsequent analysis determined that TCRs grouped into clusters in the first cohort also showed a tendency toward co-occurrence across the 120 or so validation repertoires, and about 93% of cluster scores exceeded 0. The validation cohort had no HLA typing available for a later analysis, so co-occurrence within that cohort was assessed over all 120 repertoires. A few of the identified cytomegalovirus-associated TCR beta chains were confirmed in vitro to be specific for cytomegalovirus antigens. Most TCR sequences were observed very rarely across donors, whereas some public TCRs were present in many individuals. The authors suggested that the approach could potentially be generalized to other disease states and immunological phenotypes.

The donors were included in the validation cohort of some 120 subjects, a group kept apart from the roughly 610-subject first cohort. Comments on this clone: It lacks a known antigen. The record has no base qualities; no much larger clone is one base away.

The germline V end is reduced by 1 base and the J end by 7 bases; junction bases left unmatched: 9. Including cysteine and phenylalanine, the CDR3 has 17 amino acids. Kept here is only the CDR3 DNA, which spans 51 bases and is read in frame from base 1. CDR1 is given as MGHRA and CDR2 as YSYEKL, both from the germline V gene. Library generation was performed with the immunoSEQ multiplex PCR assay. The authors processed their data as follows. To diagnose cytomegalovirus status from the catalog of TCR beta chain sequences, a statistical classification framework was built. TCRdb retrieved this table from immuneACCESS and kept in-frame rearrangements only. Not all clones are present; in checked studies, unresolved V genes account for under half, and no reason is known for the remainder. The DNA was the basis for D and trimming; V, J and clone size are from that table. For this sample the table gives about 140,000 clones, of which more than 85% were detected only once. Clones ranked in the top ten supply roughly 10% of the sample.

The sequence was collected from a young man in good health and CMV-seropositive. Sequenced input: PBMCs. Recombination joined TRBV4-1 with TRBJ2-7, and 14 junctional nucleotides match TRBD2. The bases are TGCGCCAGCAGCCAAGGTGCCGGGACTAGCGGGAGTAGTGAGCAGTACTTC. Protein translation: CASSQGAGTSGSSEQYF.